These 21 T cell receptor beta chains originate from one sample sequenced in a study of T-cell reconstitution after alpha-beta-depleted transplantation in children. Unique molecular identifiers were incorporated when the TCRbeta library was constructed. MiXCR, run by TCRdb on the PCR reads, gives a single entry per CDR3 protein. The table shows a few hundred thousand distinct CDR3 sequences, with 25% to 30% occurring only once. Sequenced material: PBMCs, taken before TCRalphabeta/CD19-depleted stem cell transplant. The receptors were gathered from a boy under three years old with Wiskott-Aldrich syndrome, due to receive a stem cell transplant.

The CDR3 sequence: CASSSNGYTDTQYF. CDR3 nucleotide sequence: TGCGCCAGCAGCTCGAACGGATACACAGATACGCAGTATTTT. The chain recombines TRBV5-1 with TRBJ2-3; D not certain. Germline values: CDR1 SGHRS, CDR2 YFSETQ. V dropped 3 bases and J dropped 2 bases, with 10 bases sitting between them. This CDR3 is 14 amino acids long.

The V and J genes are TRBV9 and TRBJ1-2; D is ambiguous. The V gene's germline CDR1 is SGDLS and CDR2 YYNGEE. CDR3 length: 13 residues. Trimming cost V 0 bases and J 4 bases, with 7 bases left between them. The CDR3 protein is CASSVGGIYGYTF. The CDR3, as DNA: TGTGCCAGCAGCGTAGGCGGGATCTATGGCTACACCTTC.

The rearrangement uses TRBV18 and TRBJ2-2; 8 bases map to TRBD2. CDR3 length: 16 amino acids. The ends lost 5 bases at V and 1 base at J; junction bases unmatched: 6. In germline, CDR1 is KGHSH, CDR2 LQKENI. The CDR3 protein is CASSGLSGKNTGELFF. CDR3 bases: TGTGCCAGCTCAGGCCTTAGCGGGAAGAACACCGGGGAGCTGTTTTTT.

This clonotype showed up just a few times. This rearrangement joins TRBV20-1 to TRBJ2-5; D not resolved. Germline V gene lookup returns CDR1 DFQATT and CDR2 SNEGSKA (reference sequence). V was clipped by 6 bases and J by 1 base, with 9 bases between them. The CDR3 runs to 12 residues. CDR3 coding DNA: TGCAGTGCCCCACAAAGCCAAGAGACCCAGTACTTC. Protein: CSAPQSQETQYF.

This clonotype was seen more than once but under ten times. The chain is built from TRBV6-2 or TRBV6-3 and TRBJ2-1; possible D gene TRBD2, 6 bases. Per germline, CDR1 MNHEY and CDR2 SVGEGT. The CDR3 runs 16 residues. V was clipped by 0 bases and J by 0 bases, with 9 bases between them. The DNA for the CDR3 is TGTGCCAGCAGTTACTCTAGCGGTAGCTCCTACAATGAGCAGTTCTTC. Translation: CASSYSSGSSYNEQFF.

This clonotype was seen a few times. CDR3 protein: CAWNGAGGGSSYNEQFF. CDR3 nucleotides: TGTGCCTGGAATGGGGCGGGAGGGGGGAGCTCCTACAATGAGCAGTTCTTC. The rearrangement joins TRBV30 to TRBJ2-1; 9 bases align to TRBD2. Per germline, CDR1 GTSNPN and CDR2 SVGIG (reference sequence). This CDR3 has 17 residues. Germline trimming cut 4 bases from V and 0 bases from J; bases unmatched to any gene: 10.

This chain connects TRBV12-3 or TRBV12-4 to TRBJ2-3; 8 positions match TRBD1. CDR3 size: 15 residues. Germline trimming cut 7 bases from V and 3 bases from J; bases unmatched to any gene: 9. CDR3 DNA sequence: TGTGCCAGCACCCCGAGGACAGGGATGACAGATACGCAGTATTTT. It codes for CASTPRTGMTDTQYF.

This clonotype has only a few counts. The chain combines TRBV7-8 with TRBJ1-2, with a tentative D call TRBD1 (5 bases). Germline CDR1 and CDR2: SGHVS and FQNEAQ. The germline V and J ends were trimmed by 4 bases and 4 bases, with 10 bases remaining between them. There are 13 residues in the CDR3. CDR3 nucleotide sequence: TGTGCCAGCAGCTCCCCTGGGGCCTATGGCTACACCTTC. Translation gives CASSSPGAYGYTF.

The rearrangement uses TRBV19 and TRBJ2-1; 8 bases are a match to TRBD2. The germline V gene has CDR1 LNHDA and CDR2 SQIVND (reference sequence). The trim removed 3 bases at V and 4 bases at J, leaving 14 bases unmatched. This CDR3 has 18 amino acids. The CDR3 loop reads CASSILGTSPSGYNEQFF. The CDR3 DNA reads TGTGCCAGTAGTATTTTGGGGACTAGTCCTAGCGGTTACAATGAGCAGTTCTTC. The entire variable domain, with the rest obtained from reference TRBV19 and TRBJ2-1, is as follows: DGGITQSPKYLFRKEGQNVTLSCEQNLNHDAMYWYRQDPGQGLRLIYYSQIVNDFQKGDIAEGYSVSREKKESFPLTVTSAQKNPTAFYLCASSILGTSPSGYNEQFFGPGTRLTVL.

V and J are TRBV5-1 and TRBJ1-1, with TRBD1 identical over 7 bases. The V and J ends lost 2 bases and 5 bases, in that order; junction bases with no gene match: 15. The CDR3 consists of 17 residues. CDR1 is SGHRS, CDR2 YFSETQ, per germline. The CDR3 region has the DNA TGCGCCAGCAGCTTTTCCCTGATACAGACAGGGAAAACTGAAGCTTTCTTT. Protein sequence: CASSFSLIQTGKTEAFF.

This clonotype was recorded a few times. This chain's CDR3 is CASRGPGAGDTQYF. The DNA of the CDR3 is TGTGCCAGCAGGGGTCCGGGGGCTGGAGATACGCAGTATTTT. The chain carries TRBV6-1 and TRBJ2-3; D tentatively reads TRBD1 or TRBD2 (6 bases each). Trimming cost V 6 bases and J 5 bases, with 15 bases left between them. The CDR3 length is 14 residues. Germline V lookup: CDR1 MNHNS, CDR2 SASEGT.

Written as DNA, the CDR3 is TGCGCCAGCAGCCCACAGGGGGCAGGCTACGAGCAGTACTTC. Translated, it gives CASSPQGAGYEQYF. The J gene is TRBJ2-7, the V gene TRBV5-1, with 9 bases lining up with TRBD1. Trimming took 4 bases from V and 3 from J; bases not matched to a gene: 5. CDR1 is SGHRS, CDR2 YFSETQ, per germline. The CDR3 is 14 amino acids.

The gene calls are TRBV28 and TRBJ2-3; TRBD2 aligns across 7 bases. The CDR3 runs to 18 residues. Germline CDR1 is MDHEN and CDR2 is SYDVKM. Trimming at V came to 5 bases and at J to 1 base, leaving 15 bases not matched to a gene. Here the CDR3 reads CASSLGLAAPRGTDTQYF. The CDR3, as DNA: TGTGCCAGCAGTCTCGGGCTAGCGGCTCCCCGGGGCACAGATACGCAGTATTTT.

Ten or more counts support this clonotype. The chain joins TRBV7-8 to TRBJ2-7, with TRBD2 identical over 13 bases. After removal of 6 bases from V and 3 bases from J, the junction contained 5 bases not matched to a gene. The CDR3 runs to 15 residues. Germline CDR1 reads SGHVS; CDR2 reads FQNEAQ. CDR3 in amino acids: CASSYGLAGVYEQYF. The CDR3 bases are TGTGCCAGCAGTTACGGACTAGCGGGAGTCTACGAGCAGTACTTC.

The chain employs TRBV20-1 and TRBJ2-7; 14 nucleotides line up with TRBD2. V trimming: 4 bases; J trimming: 3 bases; junction bases outside the gene matches: 8. The CDR3 runs to 16 residues. Germline values: CDR1 DFQATT, CDR2 SNEGSKA (reference sequence). The CDR3 region is CSATPGLAGGFYEQYF. CDR3 nucleotides: TGCAGTGCTACTCCCGGACTAGCGGGAGGATTCTACGAGCAGTACTTC.

The genes are TRBV5-1 and TRBJ2-2, with 12 bases fitting TRBD2. In germline, CDR1 is SGHRS, CDR2 YFSETQ. J gave up 6 bases and V 6 bases, and 3 bases lay outside the gene matches. CDR3 length: 14 amino acids. The CDR3 reads CASTRLAGAGELFF. The CDR3 region has the DNA TGCGCCAGCACCAGACTAGCGGGAGCCGGGGAGCTGTTTTTT.

The chain joins TRBV3-1 to TRBJ2-5; D is ambiguous. V was pared by 0 bases and J by 4 bases, with 3 bases between. Germline assignment: CDR1 LGHDT and CDR2 YNNKEL (reference sequence). The CDR3 covers 12 residues. In nucleotides, the CDR3 is TGTGCCAGCAGCCAAGAGCTAGAGACCCAGTACTTC. This sequence encodes CASSQELETQYF.

V gene TRBV5-1 combines with J gene TRBJ2-3; D possibly matches TRBD1 or TRBD2 (5 bases each). CDR1 and CDR2 from the germline V gene are SGHRS and YFSETQ. The ends were cut back, 1 base at V and 1 base at J, with 10 bases in the middle. CDR3 length: 15 residues. CDR3 nucleotides: TGCGCCAGCAGCTTGATAGGGGACCGCACAGATACGCAGTATTTT. It translates to CASSLIGDRTDTQYF. Full variable domain (remainder filled in from reference TRBV5-1 and TRBJ2-3): KAGVTQTPRYLIKTRGQQVTLSCSPISGHRSVSWYQQTPGQGLQFLFEYFSETQRNKGNFPGRFSGRQFSNSRSEMNVSTLELGDSALYLCASSLIGDRTDTQYFGPGTRLTVL.

In its sample, this clonotype was seen a few times. The chain is built from TRBV4-2 and TRBJ2-1; TRBD2 matches at 7 bases. The CDR3 length is 17 residues. Germline CDR1 and CDR2: LGHNA and YNFKEQ. Losses at the gene ends were 0 bases for V and 0 bases for J; bases not matched to a gene: 5. The CDR3 sequence: CASSQEWGLPSYNEQFF. In nucleotides, the CDR3 is TGTGCCAGCAGCCAAGAATGGGGACTACCCTCCTACAATGAGCAGTTCTTC.

This clonotype has more than one count but fewer than ten. V usage is TRBV20-1 and J usage is TRBJ2-3, with TRBD2 matching over 8 bases. This CDR3 region has 18 residues. V lost 1 base to trimming and J lost 2 bases; unmatched junction nucleotides: 14. CDR1 is DFQATT and CDR2 is SNEGSKA in the germline V gene (reference sequence). The CDR3 DNA sequence: TGCAGTGCTAGAGGAGGAGGAGAACTAGCGGTAAACACAGATACGCAGTATTTT. This translates into CSARGGGELAVNTDTQYF.

This clonotype was seen a few times. The V call is TRBV4-1, the J call TRBJ1-1; TRBD1 agrees at 7 bases. Germline-derived CDR1 and CDR2 are MGHRA and YSYEKL. Trimming at V came to 0 bases and at J to 1 base, leaving 2 bases not matched to a gene. The CDR3 is 15 amino acids. The CDR3, as DNA: TGCGCCAGCAGCCAAGATCCAGGGGGGAACACTGAAGCTTTCTTT. This gives the protein CASSQDPGGNTEAFF.